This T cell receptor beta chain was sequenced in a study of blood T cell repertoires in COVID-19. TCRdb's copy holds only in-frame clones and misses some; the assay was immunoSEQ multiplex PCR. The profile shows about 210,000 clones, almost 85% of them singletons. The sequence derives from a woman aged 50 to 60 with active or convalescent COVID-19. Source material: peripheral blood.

CDR3 sequence reads: CASSGHLAGGPNEQFF. The CDR3 bases are TGTGCCAGCAGTGGCCATCTAGCGGGGGGGCCGAATGAGCAGTTCTTC. This chain uses TRBV2 with TRBJ2-1; 12 bases are shared with TRBD2. Per germline, CDR1 SNHLY and CDR2 FYNNEI. J lost 7 bases, V lost 4 bases, and 8 bases had no gene match. The CDR3 covers 16 residues.